The text below deals with one T cell receptor (beta chain). The target of this receptor is not known. It has no much larger one-base neighbor in the sample; base qualities were not kept. Deletion took 5 bases off V and 2 bases off J, with a span of 10 bases between the germline ends. Including cysteine and phenylalanine, the CDR3 has 14 amino acids. The CDR3 DNA has 42 bases and is translated from base 1. As encoded in the germline V gene (reference sequence), CDR1 is GTSNPN while CDR2 is SVGIG. Libraries were built with the immunoSEQ multiplex PCR assay. For most patients, genomic DNA was isolated with the Qiagen DNeasy Blood and Tissue Kit and sent frozen to Adaptive Biotechnologies for TCR sequencing. For most patients, genomic DNA was subjected to high-throughput TCR-beta CDR3 sequencing by Adaptive Biotechnologies. In the source study's methods: TCR sequencing data for 15 to 20 patients were retrieved from Adaptive's ImmunoSEQ software; three other patients were processed with MiXCR and VDJtools. To correct CD4 versus CD8 sorting errors, sequences present in both subsets at a frequency ratio below 5:1 were removed. CDR3 nucleotide sequences shared by donor and recipient were removed because the origin of these sequences could not be assigned. At least 2-fold expansion over unstimulated cells and a minimum CFSE-low frequency of 0.002% (template counts) or 0.001% (read counts) were required for clones to be classified as alloreactive. Clones detected in sequenced pre-transplant spleen, lymph node, or MLR CFSE-low populations of the donor or recipient were defined as mappable. Cumulative frequency of alloreactive clones was calculated as a percentage of all sequences weighted by copy number. The immuneACCESS repertoire file appears here via TCRdb, limited to in-frame rearrangements. These files lack a portion of the clones; in checked studies, under half of the deficit traces to unresolved V genes, and the cause of the others is not known. V, J and clone size derive from that table, while D and trimming were established from the DNA sequence. The table for this sample lists some 85,000 clones; roughly 87% of them were counted only once. The ten most abundant clones make up around 7.8% of the sample.

The time point label on this specimen signifies: cells obtained before transplantation from donor or recipient. CD3+CD4+ and CD3+CD8+ populations were FACS-sorted from unstimulated pre-transplant donor and recipient cells taken from spleen or lymph nodes. This entry comes from a study of graft-versus-host responses after intestinal transplantation (dated by TCRdb to the early 2020s). For context, the study as a whole: Multivisceral, liver-intestinal, or isolated intestinal transplants were received by the recipients. The cohort enrolled some 25 intestinal transplant recipients including one retransplant, and a few patients lacking pretransplant specimens were excluded. After intestinal transplantation, graft-versus-host and host-versus-graft alloreactive T cell clones were followed in the graft, circulation and bone marrow using bulk TCR-beta CDR3 sequencing. Rather than being sequenced by the commercial service, samples from a few later patients were sequenced in-house on an Illumina MiSeq and processed with MiXCR. To identify alloreactive clones, pre-transplant mixed lymphocyte reaction products were sequenced and then compared with unstimulated pre-transplant donor and recipient T cells. Donor T cell macrochimerism was defined as a peak of at least 4% donor T cells among recipient peripheral blood mononuclear cells. All recipients received anti-thymocyte globulin induction followed by maintenance tacrolimus and steroids for around 3 years.

Results the study describes overall, beyond this receptor: GvH clones were found in recipient bone marrow, and some of the GvH clones appeared earlier in ileal mucosa or blood, which is consistent with an intestinal mucosal origin. High GvH to HvG T cell clonal ratios were observed in the allografts of patients with donor T cell macrochimerism. Conclusions were limited by the relatively low number and heterogeneity of intestinal transplant patients. Peak levels of circulating GvH clones were associated with declines in HvG clones early after transplant.

The chain uses TRBV30 and TRBJ2-6; TRBD2 is a weak D gene call, 6 bases matching. The receptor was isolated from a human donor who was the organ donor for an intestinal transplant. Sample: unstimulated CD8+ T cells sorted from spleen or lymph node cells, taken before transplant. This receptor has the CDR3 CAWGGMAGANVLTF. The bases are TGTGCCTGGGGGGGGATGGCTGGGGCCAACGTCCTGACTTTC.